One and the same sample provided the 6 T cell receptor beta chains below, sequenced in a study of lung T cells in sarcoidosis with Löfgren's syndrome. TCRdb fed the reads into MiXCR, producing one record per CDR3 protein. The table records about 19,000 distinct CDR3 sequences, about a fifth of them present only once. Sequenced sample: CD4+ T cells from PBMCs. The receptor set was obtained from a human donor with sarcoidosis (Löfgren's syndrome or another form), or a control subject (not recorded which).

This clonotype was observed many times. The genes are TRBV19 and TRBJ2-7; TRBD2 is a possible D gene (6 bases). This CDR3 has 15 amino acids. The V end was cut by 3 bases, the J end by 7 bases, with 19 bases between. Germline CDR1 is LNHDA and CDR2 is SQIVND (reference sequence). The CDR3 DNA reads as TGTGCCAGTAGTATTATTGGGGGGATCTTGTATGAGCAGTACTTC. Its protein is CASSIIGGILYEQYF.

The chain combines TRBV5-6 with TRBJ2-7, with 9 bases identical to TRBD1. J lost 3 bases, V lost 4 bases, and 8 bases had no gene match. Germline V gene data show CDR1 as SGHDT and CDR2 as YYEEEE. The CDR3 runs to 15 residues. CDR3 coding DNA: TGTGCCAGCAGCGGTACCGGGACAGGGCTCTACGAGCAGTACTTC. This gives the protein CASSGTGTGLYEQYF.

In its sample, this clonotype was seen many times. The chain couples TRBV4-2 to TRBJ1-6; no reliable D call. The length of the CDR3 is 14 residues. Germline CDR1 reads LGHNA; CDR2 reads YNFKEQ. The V end lost 0 bases, the J end lost 9 bases, and 9 bases lay between the germline ends. The CDR3 bases are TGTGCCAGCAGCCAAGATTTAAGAGGTTCACCCCTCCACTTT. It codes for CASSQDLRGSPLHF.

As regards this clonotype: One junction end does not reproduce the germline sequence, and a read error may be involved. The chain has TRBV6-6 and TRBJ1-1; 9 nucleotides agree with TRBD1. Germline V gives CDR1 MNHNY, CDR2 SVGAGI (reference sequence). This CDR3 comprises 15 residues. The CDR3 reads CASSYGRQGGAEALF. CDR3 bases: TGTGCCAGCAGCTACGGTAGACAGGGGGGAGCTGAAGCTCTCTTT.

This clonotype was counted ten times or more. The chain carries TRBV10-1 and TRBJ2-2; 8 nucleotides align to TRBD2. The CDR3 is 15 residues long. V gave up 0 bases and J gave up 5 bases; unmatched junction bases: 2. The germline CDR1 and CDR2 sequences are WNHNN and SYGVQD (reference sequence). CDR3 bases: TGCGCCAGCAGTGAGTCGACTAGCGATACCGGGGAGCTGTTTTTT. Translating it yields CASSESTSDTGELFF.

Worth noting for this clonotype: A much larger clone differs by one base, so this may be a read error. The rearrangement joins TRBV5-4 to TRBJ1-1, with a possible D match to TRBD1 (5 bases). CDR1 and CDR2 from the germline V gene are SGHNT and YYREEE (reference sequence). This CDR3 has 14 residues. The V end lost 2 bases, the J end lost 5 bases, and 13 bases lay between the germline ends. CDR3 sequence reads: CASSLKGIETEAFF. The CDR3 DNA sequence: TGTGCCAGCAGCTTAAAGGGGATCGAAACTGAAGCTTTCTTT.